This T cell receptor beta chain stems from a study of blood T cell repertoires in COVID-19. In the original analysis: Reference gene primer amplification in the assay estimated nucleated cell counts. The assay was immunoSEQ multiplex PCR, and TCRdb's table has in-frame clones only and misses some. That table is the source of V, J and clone size, and D and trimming were worked out from the DNA. The sample contains just over 650,000 clones, about 90% of which appear only once. The V and J ends lost 7 bases and 6 bases, in that order; junction bases with no gene match: 4. In germline, CDR1 is MNHEY, CDR2 SVGAGI. This CDR3 is built from 13 residues.

The chain has TRBV6-5 and TRBJ1-2, with 11 bases lining up with TRBD1. This sequence originates from a woman aged 18-29 years with acute or convalescent COVID-19. The specimen was peripheral blood. The CDR3 nucleotides read TGTGCCAGCACCGGACAGGGGGCTGATGGCTACACCTTC. Protein product: CASTGQGADGYTF.